The clone carrying this TCR beta chain turned up a few times. The sample originates from a study of early T cells in non-severe SARS-CoV-2 infection. TCRdb reprocessed the 5' RACE reads via MiXCR and lists one record per CDR3 protein. Of roughly 100,000 distinct CDR3 sequences detected, around 14% appear once; the ten largest clones hold about 5.7%. The CDR3 is 15 residues long. Trimming took 5 bases from V and 4 from J, leaving 16 bases between them. From germline, CDR1 is LGHDT and CDR2 YNNKEL (reference sequence). This chain connects TRBV3-1 to TRBJ2-3, with a possible D match to TRBD2 (6 bases). Sequencing was performed on whole blood. This sequence originates from an adult who was a healthcare worker with PCR-confirmed SARS-CoV-2 infection or an uninfected control (not recorded which). The CDR3 sequence is CASSGDGRGADTQYF. CDR3 bases: TGTGCCAGCAGCGGAGACGGGAGAGGCGCAGATACGCAGTATTTT.